One and the same sample provided the 27 T cell receptor beta chains below, sequenced in a study of Ad26.COV2.S vaccination and SARS-CoV-2 variants. Described treatment: about 20 received Ad26.COV2.S at low or high dose, single or two shots; several received placebo; per-sample allocation not given. On day 63 after the first injection, vaccine and placebo recipients gave samples. Produced via immunoSEQ multiplex PCR; TCRdb's table is partial and in-frame only. The table shows about 350,000 clones, with around 90% occurring only once. Sample: peripheral blood, taken in a trial of Ad26.COV2.S vaccine versus placebo. The receptor set was obtained from a person between 18 and 65 years old who received the Ad26.COV2.S COVID-19 vaccine or a placebo.

This chain connects TRBV5-4 to TRBJ2-2, with D possibly matching TRBD1 (6 bases). Between the trimmed V and J ends, which lost 1 base and 5 bases, there was a span of 12 bases. This CDR3 is 15 amino acids long. Germline V gene sequence: CDR1 SGHNT, CDR2 YYREEE (reference sequence). The CDR3 DNA follows: TGTGCCAGCAGCTTGTTGGGTCAGGGGACCGGGGAGCTGTTTTTT. Translated: CASSLLGQGTGELFF.

This clone was found once. This chain connects TRBV7-3 to TRBJ2-7, with D maybe TRBD1 (6 bases). Between the trimmed V and J ends, which lost 1 base and 6 bases, there was a span of 10 bases. The CDR3 has 13 residues. Germline V CDR1 and CDR2: SGHTA, FQGTGA. CDR3 in amino acids: CASSLMGAGEQYF. CDR3 DNA sequence: TGTGCCAGCAGCTTAATGGGGGCCGGCGAGCAGTACTTC.

The chain joins TRBV5-5 to TRBJ2-1; a possible D gene is TRBD1 (5 bases). Germline CDR1 SGHKS, CDR2 YYEKEE (reference sequence). The CDR3 consists of 17 residues. Trimming left V 2 bases short and J 7 bases short, with 22 bases between. The CDR3 is CASSFSLRVPSRNEQFF. CDR3 in DNA: TGTGCCAGCAGCTTCTCCCTCAGGGTACCTTCGAGGAATGAGCAGTTCTTC.

The chain couples TRBV3-1 (or the pseudogene TRBV3-2) to TRBJ1-2; D may be TRBD1 (6 bases). Trimming left V 4 bases short and J 7 bases short, with 16 bases between. This CDR3 is 14 amino acids long. Germline V gives CDR1 LGHDT, CDR2 YNNKEL (reference sequence). The DNA for the CDR3 is TGTGCCAGCAGCCCAGGGGACGGGACCCTTGGCTACACCTTC. Amino acid sequence: CASSPGDGTLGYTF.

This clone is a singleton in its sample. This chain connects TRBV2 to TRBJ2-2, with TRBD1 as a possible D gene (5 bases). CDR1 is SNHLY and CDR2 is FYNNEI in the germline V gene. This CDR3 spans 15 amino acids. V lost 3 bases and J lost 5, with 13 bases in between. The CDR3 sequence: CASSEGWGGTGELFF. The DNA of the CDR3 is TGTGCCAGCAGTGAGGGGTGGGGCGGTACCGGGGAGCTGTTTTTT. Full variable domain (outside the CDR3, taken from reference TRBV2 and TRBJ2-2): EPEVTQTPSHQVTQMGQEVILRCVPISNHLYFYWYRQILGQKVEFLVSFYNNEISEKSEIFDDQFSVERPDGSNFTLKIRSTKLEDSAMYFCASSEGWGGTGELFFGEGSRLTVL.

The gene calls are TRBV5-1 and TRBJ2-1, with TRBD2 matching over 8 bases. The V gene's germline CDR1 is SGHRS and CDR2 YFSETQ. CDR3 length equals 13 residues. V was clipped by 0 bases and J by 9 bases; unmatched bases: 2. The CDR3 DNA is TGCGCCAGCAGCTTGGCCCTAGCGGGTGAGCAGTTCTTC. As protein: CASSLALAGEQFF.

CDR3 protein: CASSLDTLLTGNNSPLHF. CDR3 bases: TGTGCCAGCAGCTTGGATACCCTCCTGACTGGGAATAATTCACCCCTCCACTTT. V gene TRBV5-8 combines with J gene TRBJ1-6, with D uncertain. The germline V gene encodes CDR1 SGHTS and CDR2 YDEGEE. The CDR3 extends over 18 amino acids. Trimming left V 0 bases short and J 5 bases short, with 18 bases between.

CDR3 coding DNA: TGCGCCAGCAGCTTAGACAGGGCGTTCGATGGCTACACCTTC. The encoded protein is CASSLDRAFDGYTF. This sequence joins TRBV5-1 and TRBJ1-2; TRBD1 aligns across 7 bases. The germline CDR1 and CDR2 sequences are SGHRS and YFSETQ. Trimming cost V 2 bases and J 6 bases; bases outside gene matches: 7. CDR3 length equals 14 residues.

The rearrangement joins TRBV19 to TRBJ2-1; 7 bases are a match to TRBD2. Germline trimming cut 5 bases from V and 9 bases from J; bases unmatched to any gene: 1. CDR3 length equals 11 residues. Germline lookup yields CDR1 LNHDA and CDR2 SQIVND (reference sequence). The chain's CDR3 is CASSWEGEQFF. The DNA for the CDR3 is TGTGCCAGTAGTTGGGAGGGTGAGCAGTTCTTC.

The rearrangement joins TRBV9 to TRBJ2-3, with 7 nucleotides matching TRBD1. The CDR3 sequence is 16 residues long. Trimming cost V 0 bases and J 1 base; bases outside gene matches: 5. Looked up from germline, CDR1 is SGDLS and CDR2 is YYNGEE. Here the CDR3 DNA reads TGTGCCAGCAGCGTAGGACAGGGAAGGCGCACAGATACGCAGTATTTT. It translates to CASSVGQGRRTDTQYF.

This sequence joins TRBV10-3 and TRBJ1-5; D perhaps matches TRBD1 (5 bases). Deletions cut 0 bases from V and 1 base from J, with 10 bases between. Germline-derived CDR1 and CDR2 are ENHRY and SYGVKD. The CDR3 has 16 residues. In DNA form, the CDR3 reads TGTGCCATCAGTGAGTCAGGGCAGGGAAGCAATCAGCCCCAGCATTTT. It is translated as CAISESGQGSNQPQHF.

This clone turned up a few times. The V gene is TRBV7-3, the J gene TRBJ2-1, with D perhaps matching TRBD2 (6 bases). The CDR3 is made up of 14 amino acids. Between the trimmed V and J ends, which lost 5 bases and 4 bases, there was a span of 12 bases. The V gene's germline CDR1 is SGHTA and CDR2 FQGTGA. CDR3 protein: CASSPAGTYNEQFF. The CDR3, as DNA: TGTGCCAGCAGCCCCGCGGGAACTTACAATGAGCAGTTCTTC. The full variable domain, with the rest looked up from reference TRBV7-3 and TRBJ2-1, is GAGVSQTPSNKVTEKGKYVELRCDPISGHTALYWYRQSLGQGPEFLIYFQGTGAADDSGLPNDRFFAVRPEGSVSTLKIQRTERGDSAVYLCASSPAGTYNEQFFGPGTRLTVL.

The chain has TRBV5-4 and TRBJ1-2, with D perhaps TRBD1 (6 bases). CDR1 SGHNT and CDR2 YYREEE come from the germline V gene (reference sequence). This CDR3 is 15 amino acids long. The ends were cut back, 3 bases at V and 1 base at J, with 13 bases in the middle. The CDR3 loop is CASSSQRGGNYGYTF. CDR3 bases: TGTGCCAGCAGCTCTCAGAGGGGGGGTAACTATGGCTACACCTTC.

This rearrangement joins TRBV5-5 to TRBJ2-5; 8 nucleotides agree with TRBD2. Germline lookup yields CDR1 SGHKS and CDR2 YYEKEE (reference sequence). The CDR3 is 14 amino acids. The V segment lost 5 bases and the J segment 2 bases; nucleotides outside the gene matches: 5. In DNA, the CDR3 is TGTGCCAGCAGGCGAGCGGGGGCACAAGAGACCCAGTACTTC. It is translated as CASRRAGAQETQYF.

The rearrangement joins TRBV28 to TRBJ2-1; TRBD1 agrees at 10 bases. This CDR3 contains 15 residues. With 3 bases clipped from V and 7 bases from J, the junction kept 6 bases outside the gene matches. The germline gives CDR1 MDHEN, CDR2 SYDVKM. For the CDR3, the DNA is TGTGCCAGCAGTTTCCCCGGGACAGGGGTAAATGAGCAGTTCTTC. Its translation is CASSFPGTGVNEQFF.

The chain carries TRBV2 and TRBJ2-7, with TRBD2 matching over 14 bases. Germline V gene data show CDR1 as SNHLY and CDR2 as FYNNEI. V shed 8 bases and J 1 base; nucleotides not matched to a gene: 10. This CDR3 contains 17 residues. DNA of the CDR3: TGTGCCAGCGGGGTAGGGACTAGCGGGGGACATTCCTACGAGCAGTACTTC. Translating gives CASGVGTSGGHSYEQYF.

CDR3 region: CASSQGSLRDYNEQFF. CDR3 coding DNA: TGCGCCAGCAGCCAGGGGTCTTTAAGGGACTATAATGAGCAGTTCTTC. The chain couples TRBV4-1 to TRBJ2-1, with 7 nucleotides matching TRBD2. V shed 3 bases, J shed 7 bases, and the junction held 12 bases outside the gene matches. CDR3 length: 16 amino acids. Per the germline V gene, CDR1 is MGHRA and CDR2 is YSYEKL.

This clone was found a few times. The chain employs TRBV7-2 and TRBJ2-3; unclear D gene. The CDR3 loop spans 15 amino acids. V dropped 1 base and J dropped 2 bases, with 10 bases sitting between them. Per germline, CDR1 SGHTA and CDR2 FQGNSA. The CDR3 spells CASSLVTGDTDTQYF. CDR3 bases: TGTGCCAGCAGCTTAGTTACCGGAGACACAGATACGCAGTATTTT.

The rearrangement joins TRBV27 to TRBJ1-4; no definite D call. CDR3 size: 15 residues. V lost 5 bases and J 3 bases, leaving 13 bases between the germline ends. Germline CDR1 MNHEY, CDR2 SMNVEV (reference sequence). The DNA for the CDR3 is TGTGCCAGCAGTACGTACTCCTCGGCTAATGAAAAACTGTTTTTT. This sequence encodes CASSTYSSANEKLFF. The variable domain in full, with the rest retrieved from reference TRBV27 and TRBJ1-4, is EAQVTQNPRYLITVTGKKLTVTCSQNMNHEYMSWYRQDPGLGLRQIYYSMNVEVTDKGDVPEGYKVSRKEKRNFPLILESPSPNQTSLYFCASSTYSSANEKLFFGSGTQLSVL.

The genes are TRBV6-1 and TRBJ2-1, with no clear D. In germline, CDR1 is MNHNS, CDR2 SASEGT. This CDR3 contains 16 residues. Trimming removed 2 bases from V and 2 bases from J, with 13 bases in between. The CDR3 bases are TGTGCCAGCAGTGAACCGGACCTGTACCCCTACAATGAGCAGTTCTTC. Protein: CASSEPDLYPYNEQFF.

CDR3 coding DNA: TGTGCCAGCAGTGACCCGGGACAGCCGAGCTCTGGGGCCAACGTCCTGACTTTC. This gives the protein CASSDPGQPSSGANVLTF. The J gene is TRBJ2-6, the V gene TRBV25-1, with TRBD1 matching over 7 bases. J lost 0 bases, V lost 3 bases, and 8 bases had no gene match. Germline-derived CDR1 and CDR2 are MGHDK and SYGVNS. CDR3 length: 18 residues.

The V and J genes are TRBV5-1 and TRBJ1-1; no firm D call. Germline V gene sequence: CDR1 SGHRS, CDR2 YFSETQ. The germline V and J ends were trimmed by 5 bases and 1 base, with 12 bases remaining between them. The CDR3 spans 14 residues. The CDR3 is CASRITQQNTEAFF. The CDR3 nucleotides are TGCGCCAGCAGAATCACGCAGCAGAACACTGAAGCTTTCTTT.

This clone was detected only a few times. V gene TRBV7-9 combines with J gene TRBJ2-4; no firm D call. CDR3 length: 12 residues. V shed 3 bases and J shed 6 bases, with 6 bases lying between them. Germline V gene lookup returns CDR1 SEHNR and CDR2 FQNEAQ (reference sequence). CDR3 nucleotide sequence: TGTGCCAGCAGCTTGAACTCAAACATTCAGTACTTC. Encoded protein: CASSLNSNIQYF.

The rearrangement uses TRBV7-8 and TRBJ2-5; 8 bases are shared with TRBD2. V shed 1 base, J shed 5 bases, and the junction held 12 bases outside the gene matches. Germline values: CDR1 SGHVS, CDR2 FQNEAQ. The CDR3 consists of 17 residues. The CDR3 bases are TGTGCCAGCAGCTTAGTTCGGCTAGCGGGCACCAGGGAGACCCAGTACTTC. Encoded protein: CASSLVRLAGTRETQYF.

The chain carries TRBV7-9 and TRBJ2-7; TRBD2 agrees at 7 bases. With 5 bases clipped from V and 1 base from J, the junction kept 14 bases outside the gene matches. CDR1 and CDR2 from the germline V gene are SEHNR and FQNEAQ (reference sequence). There are 17 residues in the CDR3. The DNA of the CDR3 is TGTGCCAGCAGCCCCTCGACGGGGGGTTCGGAGTCCTACGAGCAGTACTTC. Translation gives CASSPSTGGSESYEQYF.

The rearrangement links TRBV28 to TRBJ1-6; 9 bases match TRBD1. The CDR3 loop spans 15 amino acids. Germline V CDR1 and CDR2: MDHEN, SYDVKM. V lost 6 bases, J lost 7 bases, and 7 bases stayed unmatched. The CDR3 DNA is TGTGCCAGCAGCCCAAGAGACAGGGGGAATTCACCCCTCCACTTT. Encoded protein: CASSPRDRGNSPLHF.

V gene TRBV7-3 combines with J gene TRBJ1-5; no clear D gene. The CDR3 has 13 amino acids. The V and J ends lost 1 base and 7 bases respectively, with 8 bases between them. Germline V gene sequence: CDR1 SGHTA, CDR2 FQGTGA. The CDR3 loop is CASSLNFEQPQHF. CDR3 sequence (DNA): TGTGCCAGCAGCTTAAATTTCGAACAGCCCCAGCATTTT.